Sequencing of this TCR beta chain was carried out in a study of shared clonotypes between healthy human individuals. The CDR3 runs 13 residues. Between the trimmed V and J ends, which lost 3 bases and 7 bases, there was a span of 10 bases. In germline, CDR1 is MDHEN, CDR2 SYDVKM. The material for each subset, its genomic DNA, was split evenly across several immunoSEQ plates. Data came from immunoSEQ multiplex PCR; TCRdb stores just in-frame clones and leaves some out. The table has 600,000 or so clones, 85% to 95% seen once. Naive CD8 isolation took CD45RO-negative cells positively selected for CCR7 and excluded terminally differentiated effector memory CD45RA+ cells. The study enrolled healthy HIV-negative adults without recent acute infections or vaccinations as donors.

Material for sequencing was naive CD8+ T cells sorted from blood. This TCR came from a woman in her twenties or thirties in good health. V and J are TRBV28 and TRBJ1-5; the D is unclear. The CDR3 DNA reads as TGTGCCAGCAGTTTGGGCCGGAAACAGCCCCAGCATTTT. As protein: CASSLGRKQPQHF.